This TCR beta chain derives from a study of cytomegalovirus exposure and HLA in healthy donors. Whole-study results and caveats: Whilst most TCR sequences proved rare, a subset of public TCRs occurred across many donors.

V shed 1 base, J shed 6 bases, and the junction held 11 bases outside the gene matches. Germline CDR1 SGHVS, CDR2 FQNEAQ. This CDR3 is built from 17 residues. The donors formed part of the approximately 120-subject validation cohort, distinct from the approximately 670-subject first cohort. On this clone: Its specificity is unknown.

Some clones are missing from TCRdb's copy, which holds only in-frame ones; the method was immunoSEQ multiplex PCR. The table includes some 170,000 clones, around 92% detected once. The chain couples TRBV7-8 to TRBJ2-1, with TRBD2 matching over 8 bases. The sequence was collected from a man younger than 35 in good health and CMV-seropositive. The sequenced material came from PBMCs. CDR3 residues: CASSLVVGTRTANEQFF. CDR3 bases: TGTGCCAGCAGCTTAGTCGTTGGGACTAGGACGGCCAATGAGCAGTTCTTC.